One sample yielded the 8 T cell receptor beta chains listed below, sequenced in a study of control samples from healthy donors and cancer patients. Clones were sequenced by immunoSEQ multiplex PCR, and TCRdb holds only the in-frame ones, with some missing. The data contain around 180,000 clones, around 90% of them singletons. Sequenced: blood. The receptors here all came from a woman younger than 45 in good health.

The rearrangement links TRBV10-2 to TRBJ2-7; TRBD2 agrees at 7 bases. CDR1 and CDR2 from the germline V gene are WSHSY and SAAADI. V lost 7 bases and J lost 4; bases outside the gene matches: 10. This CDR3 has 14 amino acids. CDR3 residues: CASTLLGGSYEQYF. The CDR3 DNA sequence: TGCGCCAGCACTCTGCTGGGCGGGAGTTACGAGCAGTACTTC.

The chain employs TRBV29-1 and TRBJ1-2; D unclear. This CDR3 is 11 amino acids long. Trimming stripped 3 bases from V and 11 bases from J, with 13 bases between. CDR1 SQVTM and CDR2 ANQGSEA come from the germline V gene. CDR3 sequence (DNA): TGCAGCGTTGAGACGTCCCCCAGGTACACCTTC. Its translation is CSVETSPRYTF.

DNA for the CDR3: TGTGCCAGCAGCGGAACCCTAGCGTATGAGCAGTTCTTC. Translation: CASSGTLAYEQFF. The chain combines TRBV5-4 with TRBJ2-1, with D possibly being TRBD2 (6 bases). This CDR3 has 13 residues. CDR1 is SGHNT, CDR2 YYREEE, per germline (reference sequence). Between the trimmed V and J ends, which lost 4 bases and 8 bases, there was a span of 13 bases.

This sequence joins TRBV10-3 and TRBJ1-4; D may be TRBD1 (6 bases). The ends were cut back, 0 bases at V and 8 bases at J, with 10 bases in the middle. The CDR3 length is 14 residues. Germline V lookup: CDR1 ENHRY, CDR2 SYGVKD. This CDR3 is CAISESNREEKLFF. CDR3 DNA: TGTGCCATCAGTGAGTCCAACAGGGAGGAAAAACTGTTTTTT.

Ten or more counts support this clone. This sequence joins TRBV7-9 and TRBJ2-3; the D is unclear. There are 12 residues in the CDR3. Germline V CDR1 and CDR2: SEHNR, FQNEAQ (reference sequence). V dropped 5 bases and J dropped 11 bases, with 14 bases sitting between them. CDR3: CASSLLASGQYF. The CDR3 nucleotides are TGTGCCAGCAGCCTACTGGCCTCGGGGCAGTATTTT.

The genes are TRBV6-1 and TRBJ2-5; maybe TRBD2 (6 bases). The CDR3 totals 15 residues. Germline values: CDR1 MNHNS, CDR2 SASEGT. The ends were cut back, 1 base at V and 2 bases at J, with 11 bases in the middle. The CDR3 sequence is CASSEGAGLQETQYF. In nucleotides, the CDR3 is TGTGCCAGCAGTGAAGGGGCGGGATTACAAGAGACCCAGTACTTC.

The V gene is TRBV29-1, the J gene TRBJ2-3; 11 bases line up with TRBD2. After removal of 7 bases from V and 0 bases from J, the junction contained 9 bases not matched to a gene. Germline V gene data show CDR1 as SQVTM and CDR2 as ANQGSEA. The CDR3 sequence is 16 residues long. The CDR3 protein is CSAGFSGRASTDTQYF. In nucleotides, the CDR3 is TGCAGCGCGGGCTTTAGCGGGAGGGCTAGCACAGATACGCAGTATTTT.

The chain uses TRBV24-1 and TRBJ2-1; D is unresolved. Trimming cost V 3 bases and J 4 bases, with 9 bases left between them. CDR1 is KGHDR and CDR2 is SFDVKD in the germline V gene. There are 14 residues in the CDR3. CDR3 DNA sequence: TGTGCCACCAGTGATATGTCACGTTACAATGAGCAGTTCTTC. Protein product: CATSDMSRYNEQFF.